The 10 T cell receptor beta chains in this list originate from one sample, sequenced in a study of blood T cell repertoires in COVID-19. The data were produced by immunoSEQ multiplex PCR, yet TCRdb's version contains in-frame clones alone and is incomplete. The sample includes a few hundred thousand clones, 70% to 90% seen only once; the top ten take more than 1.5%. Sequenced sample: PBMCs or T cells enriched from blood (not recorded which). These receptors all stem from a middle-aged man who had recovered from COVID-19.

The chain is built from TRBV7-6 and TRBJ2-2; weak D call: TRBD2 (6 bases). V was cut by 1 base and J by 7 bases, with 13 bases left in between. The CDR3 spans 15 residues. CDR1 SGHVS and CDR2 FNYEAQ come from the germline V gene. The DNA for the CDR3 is TGTGCCAGCAGCTTAGAGAACGGAGGGATCGGGGAGCTGTTTTTT. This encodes CASSLENGGIGELFF.

The CDR3 DNA is TGTGCCAGCAGTTCCCCGGAGGGGTGGGCCTACGAGCAGTACTTC. Translating gives CASSSPEGWAYEQYF. V usage is TRBV28 and J usage is TRBJ2-7; tentatively, D is TRBD2 (6 bases). Trimming pared 4 bases from V and 2 bases from J, leaving 15 bases between. Per germline, CDR1 MDHEN and CDR2 SYDVKM. The CDR3 length is 15 residues.

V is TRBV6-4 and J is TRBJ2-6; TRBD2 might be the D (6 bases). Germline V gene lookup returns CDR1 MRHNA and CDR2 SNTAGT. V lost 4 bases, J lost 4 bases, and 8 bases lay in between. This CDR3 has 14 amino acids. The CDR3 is CASSGGLGANVLTF. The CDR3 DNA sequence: TGTGCCAGCAGTGGCGGACTAGGGGCCAACGTCCTGACTTTC.

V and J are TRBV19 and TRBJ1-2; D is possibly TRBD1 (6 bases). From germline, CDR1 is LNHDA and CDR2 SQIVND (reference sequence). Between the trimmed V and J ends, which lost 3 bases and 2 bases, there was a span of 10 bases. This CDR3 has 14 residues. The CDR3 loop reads CASSIEGVNYGYTF. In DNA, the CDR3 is TGTGCCAGTAGTATTGAGGGGGTAAACTATGGCTACACCTTC.

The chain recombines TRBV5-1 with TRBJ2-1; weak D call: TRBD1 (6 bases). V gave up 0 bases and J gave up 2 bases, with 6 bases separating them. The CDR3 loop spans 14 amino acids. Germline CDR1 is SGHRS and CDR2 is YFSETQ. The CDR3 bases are TGCGCCAGCAGCTTGGACAGGGCCTACAATGAGCAGTTCTTC. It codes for CASSLDRAYNEQFF.

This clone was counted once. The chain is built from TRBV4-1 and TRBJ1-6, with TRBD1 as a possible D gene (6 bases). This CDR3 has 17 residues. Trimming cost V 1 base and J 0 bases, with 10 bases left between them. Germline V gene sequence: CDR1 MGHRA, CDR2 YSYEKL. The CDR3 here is CASSQVPGASYNSPLHF. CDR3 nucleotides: TGCGCCAGCAGCCAAGTACCAGGGGCCTCCTATAATTCACCCCTCCACTTT.

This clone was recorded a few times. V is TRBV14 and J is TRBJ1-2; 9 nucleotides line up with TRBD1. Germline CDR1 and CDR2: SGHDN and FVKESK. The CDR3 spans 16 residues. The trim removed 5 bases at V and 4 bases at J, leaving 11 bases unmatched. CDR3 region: CASSVMDRGPFYGYTF. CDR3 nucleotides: TGTGCCAGCAGCGTGATGGACAGGGGACCCTTCTATGGCTACACCTTC.

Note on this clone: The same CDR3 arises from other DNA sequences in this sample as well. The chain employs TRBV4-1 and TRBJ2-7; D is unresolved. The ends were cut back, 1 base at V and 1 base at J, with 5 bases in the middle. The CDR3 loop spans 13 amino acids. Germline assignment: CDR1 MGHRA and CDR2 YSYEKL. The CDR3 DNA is TGCGCCAGCAGCCAAGGCGGTTCCTACGAGCAGTACTTC. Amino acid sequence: CASSQGGSYEQYF.

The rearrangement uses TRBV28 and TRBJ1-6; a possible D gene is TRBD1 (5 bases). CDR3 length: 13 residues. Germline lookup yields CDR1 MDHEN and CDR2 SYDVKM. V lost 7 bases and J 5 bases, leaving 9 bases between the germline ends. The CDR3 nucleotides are TGTGCCAGCAATACAGGTGATAATTCACCCCTCCACTTT. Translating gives CASNTGDNSPLHF.

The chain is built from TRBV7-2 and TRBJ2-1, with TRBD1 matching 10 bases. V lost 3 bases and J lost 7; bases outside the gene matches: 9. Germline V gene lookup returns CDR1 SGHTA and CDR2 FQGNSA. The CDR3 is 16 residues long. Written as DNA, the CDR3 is TGTGCCAGCAGCTTCAGGGGACAGGGGATCGGAAATGAGCAGTTCTTC. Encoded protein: CASSFRGQGIGNEQFF. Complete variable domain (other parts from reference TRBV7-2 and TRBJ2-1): GAGVSQSPSNKVTEKGKDVELRCDPISGHTALYWYRQSLGQGLEFLIYFQGNSAPDKSGLPSDRFSAERTGGSVSTLTIQRTQQEDSAVYLCASSFRGQGIGNEQFFGPGTRLTVL.